These T cell receptor beta chains were read from a single sample in a study of cytomegalovirus exposure and HLA in healthy donors. Produced via immunoSEQ multiplex PCR; TCRdb's table is partial and in-frame only. The sample yields about 170,000 clones, under 80% seen once. The sample comprised PBMCs. Receptor source: a female donor in good health and CMV-seronegative. Both conserved end residues are part of each CDR3. A D gene is named only where the DNA matches it firmly. Only some rows state a clone size, as once, few, many or a class for expanded clones.

V gene,D gene,J gene,clone size,CDR3 DNA,CDR3 protein
TRBV7-3,NA,TRBJ2-1,NA,TGTGCCAGCAGCTTAGGGGGTGGAGGGGGCGCCTACAATGAGCAGTTCTTC,CASSLGGGGGAYNEQFF
TRBV28,NA,TRBJ2-7,NA,TGTGCCAGCAGTTCCAATGGGAGGGAGCAGTACTTC,CASSSNGREQYF
TRBV7-2,TRBD1,TRBJ2-7,once,TGTGCCAGCAGCTTCGGGACAGATAACTACGAGCAGTACTTC,CASSFGTDNYEQYF
TRBV2,NA,TRBJ1-4,few,TGTGCCAGCAGACAGTCAACTAATGAAAAACTGTTTTTT,CASRQSTNEKLFF
TRBV6-5,TRBD1,TRBJ2-1,NA,TGTGCCAGCAGTTACGACAGGGGGCCCAGTGGGAATGAGCAGTTCTTC,CASSYDRGPSGNEQFF
TRBV4-1,NA,TRBJ1-1,NA,TGCGCCAGCAGCCACCCCGGCACTGAAGCTTTCTTT,CASSHPGTEAFF
TRBV10-3,TRBD1,TRBJ2-2,medium-sized,TGTGCCATCAGTGATATTTCAGACAGGGGTTGGACCGGGGAGCTGTTTTTT,CAISDISDRGWTGELFF
TRBV4-2,NA,TRBJ1-2,few,TGTGCCAGCAACCGACAGGCCTCTAACTATGGCTACACCTTC,CASNRQASNYGYTF
TRBV4-1,NA,TRBJ1-1,once,TGCGCCAGCAGGCGGGGGCTGGTTGGGAACACTGAAGCTTTCTTT,CASRRGLVGNTEAFF
TRBV5-4,NA,TRBJ2-7,NA,TGTGCCAGCAGCCCTGGCAGGGGTGGATTTTACGAGCAGTACTTC,CASSPGRGGFYEQYF
TRBV29-1,NA,TRBJ2-7,NA,TGCAGCGTTGAAGATCCAGGGGAAGAGCAGTACTTC,CSVEDPGEEQYF
TRBV18,TRBD1,TRBJ1-2,NA,TGTGCCAGCTCAACCACTCGACAGGGGGCGTTAAATGGCTACACCTTC,CASSTTRQGALNGYTF
TRBV9,TRBD2,TRBJ2-3,once,TGTGCCAGCAGCGCGGGACTAGCGTCGAGCACAGATACGCAGTATTTT,CASSAGLASSTDTQYF
TRBV5-6,NA,TRBJ2-2,NA,TGTGCCAGCAGCCCAGGGTTTTACAGTGACACCGGGGAGCTGTTTTTT,CASSPGFYSDTGELFF
TRBV4-3,NA,TRBJ1-2,many,TGCGCCAGCAGCCAAGATCTGACAGTCTACACCTTC,CASSQDLTVYTF
TRBV18,NA,TRBJ2-7,NA,TGTGCCAGCTCCTCCCCGAACAGGACCTACGAGCAGTACTTC,CASSSPNRTYEQYF
TRBV19,NA,TRBJ1-5,NA,TGTGCCAGTAGTCCCCTTCCGACAGACATTATAGGACAGCCCCAGCATTTT,CASSPLPTDIIGQPQHF
TRBV7-2,NA,TRBJ1-2,few,TGTGCCAGCAGCTTAGACAGGCACTATGGCTACACCTTC,CASSLDRHYGYTF
TRBV28,NA,TRBJ2-7,few,TGTGCCAGCGTTGATGTAAAACAGGGAGCCTACGAGCAGTACTTC,CASVDVKQGAYEQYF
TRBV27,NA,TRBJ1-1,few,TGTGCCAGCAGTCTCCAACGGGGGGTGGGCACTGAAGCTTTCTTT,CASSLQRGVGTEAFF
TRBV7-2,NA,TRBJ2-7,NA,TGTGCCAGCAGACTTATGACAGGCCACTACGAGCAGTACTTC,CASRLMTGHYEQYF
TRBV12-5,TRBD1,TRBJ2-2,NA,TGTGCTAGTGGTTTGGGACAGGGGGTCACCGGGGAGCTGTTTTTT,CASGLGQGVTGELFF
TRBV30,NA,TRBJ2-7,few,TGTGCCTGGAGTGTTCTGAGGAACGAGCAGTACTTC,CAWSVLRNEQYF
TRBV9,NA,TRBJ2-3,NA,TGTGCCAGCAGCGTAGGTTCTAGCACAGATACGCAGTATTTT,CASSVGSSTDTQYF
TRBV20-1,NA,TRBJ1-2,NA,TGCGTCGCGGTGGGCTATGGCTACACCTTC,CVAVGYGYTF
TRBV6-5,NA,TRBJ1-6,NA,TGTGCCAGCAGTTACTCTGGCGGGGTGGGGAATTCACCCCTCCACTTT,CASSYSGGVGNSPLHF
TRBV2,TRBD1,TRBJ1-2,NA,TGTGCCAGCAGGGACGGATTGTGGGGACAGGGCTATGGCTACACCTTC,CASRDGLWGQGYGYTF
TRBV27,TRBD1,TRBJ2-7,NA,TGTGCCAGCAGCTACGCCGGGACAGACCCCTACGAGCAGTACTTC,CASSYAGTDPYEQYF
TRBV10-3,TRBD1,TRBJ1-1,NA,TGTGCCATCAGTGAGTCAACAGGGGAGACCACTGAAGCTTTCTTT,CAISESTGETTEAFF
TRBV5-1,TRBD2,TRBJ2-3,few,TGCGCCAGCAGCTCACCCCGGACTAGCGGGAGGGCCACAGATACGCAGTATTTT,CASSSPRTSGRATDTQYF
TRBV28,TRBD1,TRBJ1-4,NA,TGTGCCAGCAGACCCACAGGGGGCCAGGAAAAACTGTTTTTT,CASRPTGGQEKLFF